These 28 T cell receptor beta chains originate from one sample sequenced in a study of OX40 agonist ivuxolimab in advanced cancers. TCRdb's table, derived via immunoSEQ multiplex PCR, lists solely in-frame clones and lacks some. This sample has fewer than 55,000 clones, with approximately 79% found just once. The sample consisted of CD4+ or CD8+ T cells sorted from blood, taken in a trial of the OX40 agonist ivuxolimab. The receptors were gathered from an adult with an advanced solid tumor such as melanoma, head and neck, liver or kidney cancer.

The chain's CDR3 is CASSPTSEGGEQYF. DNA for the CDR3: TGCGCCAGCAGCCCTACTAGCGAGGGGGGCGAGCAGTACTTC. The rearrangement joins TRBV5-1 to TRBJ2-7; perhaps TRBD2 as D (7 bases). CDR1 is SGHRS and CDR2 is YFSETQ in the germline V gene. This CDR3 spans 14 amino acids. Trimming took 4 bases from V and 6 from J, leaving 17 bases between them.

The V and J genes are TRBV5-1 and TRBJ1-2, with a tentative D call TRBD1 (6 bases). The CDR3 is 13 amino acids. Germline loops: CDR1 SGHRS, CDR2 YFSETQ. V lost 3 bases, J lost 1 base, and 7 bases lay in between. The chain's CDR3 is CASSSDSNYGYTF. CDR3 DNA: TGCGCCAGCAGCTCGGACAGTAACTATGGCTACACCTTC.

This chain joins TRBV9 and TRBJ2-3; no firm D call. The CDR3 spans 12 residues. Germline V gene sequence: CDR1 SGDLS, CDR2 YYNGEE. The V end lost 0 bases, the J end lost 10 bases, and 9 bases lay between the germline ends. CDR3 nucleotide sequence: TGTGCCAGCAGCGTAGCAAATGATGCGCAGTATTTT. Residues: CASSVANDAQYF.

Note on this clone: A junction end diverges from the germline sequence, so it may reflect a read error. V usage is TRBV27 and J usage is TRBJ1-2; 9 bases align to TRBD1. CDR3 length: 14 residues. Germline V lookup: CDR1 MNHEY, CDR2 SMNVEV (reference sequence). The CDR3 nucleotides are TGTGCCAGCAGTTATTCGGGACAGGGTTATGGCCACACCTTC. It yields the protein CASSYSGQGYGHTF.

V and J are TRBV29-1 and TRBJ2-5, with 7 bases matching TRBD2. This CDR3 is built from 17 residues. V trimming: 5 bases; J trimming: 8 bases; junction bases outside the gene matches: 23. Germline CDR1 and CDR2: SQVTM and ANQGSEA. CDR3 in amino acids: CSVKGKRGGQLSGTQYF. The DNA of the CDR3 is TGCAGCGTTAAAGGGAAGCGGGGTGGTCAGTTAAGCGGTACCCAGTACTTC.

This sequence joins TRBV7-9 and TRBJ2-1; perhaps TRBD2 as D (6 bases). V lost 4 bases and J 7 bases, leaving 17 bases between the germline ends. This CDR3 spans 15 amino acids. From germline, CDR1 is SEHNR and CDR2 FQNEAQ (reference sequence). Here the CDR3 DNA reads TGTGCCAGCAGCTCCGGCCCTGGAGGGTCTAATGAGCAGTTCTTC. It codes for CASSSGPGGSNEQFF.

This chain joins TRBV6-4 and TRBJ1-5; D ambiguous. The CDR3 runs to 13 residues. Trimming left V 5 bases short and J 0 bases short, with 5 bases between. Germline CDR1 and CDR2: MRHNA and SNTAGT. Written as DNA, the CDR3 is TGTGCCAGCAGTATTGATAGCAATCAGCCCCAGCATTTT. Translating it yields CASSIDSNQPQHF.

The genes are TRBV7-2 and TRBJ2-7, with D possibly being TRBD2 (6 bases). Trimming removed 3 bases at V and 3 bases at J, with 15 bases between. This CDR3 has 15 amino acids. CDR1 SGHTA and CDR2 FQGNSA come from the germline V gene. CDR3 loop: CASSFRGNQFYEQYF. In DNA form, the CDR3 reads TGTGCCAGCAGCTTTCGGGGGAATCAGTTCTACGAGCAGTACTTC.

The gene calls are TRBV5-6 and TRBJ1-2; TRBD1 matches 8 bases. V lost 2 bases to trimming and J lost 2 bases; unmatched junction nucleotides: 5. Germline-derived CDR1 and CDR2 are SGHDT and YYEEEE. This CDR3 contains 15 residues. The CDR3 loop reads CASSFWDRTNYGYTF. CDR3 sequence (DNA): TGTGCCAGCAGCTTTTGGGACAGGACGAACTATGGCTACACCTTC. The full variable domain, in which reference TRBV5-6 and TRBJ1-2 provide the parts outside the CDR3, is DAGVTQSPTHLIKTRGQQVTLRCSPKSGHDTVSWYQQALGQGPQFIFQYYEEEERQRGNFPDRFSGHQFPNYSSELNVNALLLGDSALYLCASSFWDRTNYGYTFGSGTRLTVV.

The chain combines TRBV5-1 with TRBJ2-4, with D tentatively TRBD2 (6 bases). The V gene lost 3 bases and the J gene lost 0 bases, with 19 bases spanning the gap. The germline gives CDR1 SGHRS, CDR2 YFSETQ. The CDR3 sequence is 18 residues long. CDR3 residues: CASSSGTPRRLAKNIQYF. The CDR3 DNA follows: TGCGCCAGCAGCTCCGGGACTCCTCGCCGATTAGCCAAAAACATTCAGTACTTC.

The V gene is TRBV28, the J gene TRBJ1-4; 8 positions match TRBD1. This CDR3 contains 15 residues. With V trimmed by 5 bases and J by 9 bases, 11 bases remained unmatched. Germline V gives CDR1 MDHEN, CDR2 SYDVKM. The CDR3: CASSQQGAAGKKLFF. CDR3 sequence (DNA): TGTGCCAGCAGTCAGCAGGGGGCTGCGGGGAAAAAACTGTTTTTT. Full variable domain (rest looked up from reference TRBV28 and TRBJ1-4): DVKVTQSSRYLVKRTGEKVFLECVQDMDHENMFWYRQDPGLGLRLIYFSYDVKMKEKGDIPEGYSVSREKKERFSLILESASTNQTSMYLCASSQQGAAGKKLFFGSGTQLSVL.

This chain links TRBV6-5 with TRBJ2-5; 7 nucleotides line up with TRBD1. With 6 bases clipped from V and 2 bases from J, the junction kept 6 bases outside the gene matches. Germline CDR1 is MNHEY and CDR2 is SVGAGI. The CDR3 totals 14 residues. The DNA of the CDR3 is TGTGCCAGCAGCCACAGGGGCCCTCAAGAGACCCAGTACTTC. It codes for CASSHRGPQETQYF.

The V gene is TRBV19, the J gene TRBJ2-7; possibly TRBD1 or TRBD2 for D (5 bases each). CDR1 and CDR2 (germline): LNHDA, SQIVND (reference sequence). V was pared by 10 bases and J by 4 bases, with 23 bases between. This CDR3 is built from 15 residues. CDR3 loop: CATNPGTQNPYEQYF. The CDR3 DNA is TGTGCCACTAACCCCGGGACGCAGAACCCTTACGAGCAGTACTTC.

The CDR3 protein is CASGLSSYNEQFF. The CDR3 DNA is TGTGCTAGTGGTTTGAGTTCCTACAATGAGCAGTTCTTC. This chain connects TRBV12-5 to TRBJ2-1; no firm D call. The germline CDR1 and CDR2 sequences are LGHNT and FRNRAP. The V end lost 2 bases, the J end lost 1 base, and 3 bases lay between the germline ends. The CDR3 has 13 amino acids.

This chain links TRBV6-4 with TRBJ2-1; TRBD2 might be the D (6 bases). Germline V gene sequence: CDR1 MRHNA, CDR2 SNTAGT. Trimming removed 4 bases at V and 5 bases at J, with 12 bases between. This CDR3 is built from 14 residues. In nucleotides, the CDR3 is TGTGCCAGCAGTGTTATGCGGGGAGACAATGAGCAGTTCTTC. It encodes CASSVMRGDNEQFF.

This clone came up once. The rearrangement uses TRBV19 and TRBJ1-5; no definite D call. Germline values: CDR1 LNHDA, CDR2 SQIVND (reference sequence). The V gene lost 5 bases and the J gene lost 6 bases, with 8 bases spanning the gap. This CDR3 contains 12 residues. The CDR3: CASSPHLQPQHF. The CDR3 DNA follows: TGTGCCAGTAGTCCCCACCTTCAGCCCCAGCATTTT. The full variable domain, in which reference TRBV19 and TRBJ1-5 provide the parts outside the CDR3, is DGGITQSPKYLFRKEGQNVTLSCEQNLNHDAMYWYRQDPGQGLRLIYYSQIVNDFQKGDIAEGYSVSREKKESFPLTVTSAQKNPTAFYLCASSPHLQPQHFGDGTRLSIL.

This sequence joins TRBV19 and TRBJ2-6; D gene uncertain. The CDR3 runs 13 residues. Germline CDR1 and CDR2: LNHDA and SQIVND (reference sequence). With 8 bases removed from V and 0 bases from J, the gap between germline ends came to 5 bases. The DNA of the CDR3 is TGTGCCAGTTTGGACTCTGGGGCCAACGTCCTGACTTTC. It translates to CASLDSGANVLTF.

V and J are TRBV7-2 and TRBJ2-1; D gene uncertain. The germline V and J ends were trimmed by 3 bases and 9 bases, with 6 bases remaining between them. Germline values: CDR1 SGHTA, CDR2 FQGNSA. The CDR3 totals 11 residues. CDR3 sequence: CASSLRTEQFF. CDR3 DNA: TGTGCCAGCAGCTTGCGGACTGAGCAGTTCTTC.

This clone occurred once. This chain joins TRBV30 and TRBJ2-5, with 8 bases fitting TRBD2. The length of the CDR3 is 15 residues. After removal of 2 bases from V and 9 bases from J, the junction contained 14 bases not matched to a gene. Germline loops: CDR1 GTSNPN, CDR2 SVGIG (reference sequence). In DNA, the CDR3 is TGTGCCTGGAGTCACCAGGTCGGCGCGCGGGGGGCCCAGTACTTC. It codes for CAWSHQVGARGAQYF.

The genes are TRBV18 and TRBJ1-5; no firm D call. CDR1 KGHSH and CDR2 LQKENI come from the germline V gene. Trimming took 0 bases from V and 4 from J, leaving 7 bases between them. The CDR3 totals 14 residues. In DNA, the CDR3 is TGTGCCAGCTCACCACCGGCGAGTAATCAGCCCCAGCATTTT. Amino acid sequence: CASSPPASNQPQHF.

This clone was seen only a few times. The CDR3 sequence: CASSYVRGQYNEQFF. The CDR3 nucleotides are TGTGCCAGCAGTTACGTCAGGGGGCAGTACAATGAGCAGTTCTTC. V is TRBV6-5 and J is TRBJ2-1; 8 nucleotides match TRBD1. Germline V gives CDR1 MNHEY, CDR2 SVGAGI. V lost 2 bases to trimming and J lost 4 bases; unmatched junction nucleotides: 4. The CDR3 totals 15 residues.

The CDR3, as DNA: TGTGCCAGTAGTATAATTTCGGGGAATCAGCCCCAGCATTTT. The encoded protein is CASSIISGNQPQHF. This chain links TRBV19 with TRBJ1-5; D gene ambiguous. V was trimmed by 2 bases and J by 4 bases, leaving 9 bases between them. Looked up from germline, CDR1 is LNHDA and CDR2 is SQIVND (reference sequence). This CDR3 comprises 14 residues.

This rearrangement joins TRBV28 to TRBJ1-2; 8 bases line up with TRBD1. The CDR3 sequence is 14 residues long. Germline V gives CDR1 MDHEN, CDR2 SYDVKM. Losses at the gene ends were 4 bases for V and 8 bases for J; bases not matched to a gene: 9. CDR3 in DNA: TGTGCCAGCAGTTCCCCCGGACAGGGCGGCGGCTACACCTTC. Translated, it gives CASSSPGQGGGYTF.

DNA of the CDR3: TGTGCCAGTAGTGCCGGCCAGGGGAGACTCAATGAGCAGTTCTTC. Protein product: CASSAGQGRLNEQFF. The V and J genes are TRBV19 and TRBJ2-1, with D possibly matching TRBD1 (6 bases). Germline CDR1 LNHDA, CDR2 SQIVND (reference sequence). The CDR3 covers 15 residues. The ends were cut back, 5 bases at V and 6 bases at J, with 17 bases in the middle.

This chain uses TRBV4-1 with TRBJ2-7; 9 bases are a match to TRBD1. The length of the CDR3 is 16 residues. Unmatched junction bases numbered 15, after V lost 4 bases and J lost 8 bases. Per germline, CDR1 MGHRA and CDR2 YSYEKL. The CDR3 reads CASSPSEGGTGFKQYF. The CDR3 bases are TGCGCCAGCAGCCCTAGTGAGGGTGGGACAGGGTTCAAGCAGTACTTC.

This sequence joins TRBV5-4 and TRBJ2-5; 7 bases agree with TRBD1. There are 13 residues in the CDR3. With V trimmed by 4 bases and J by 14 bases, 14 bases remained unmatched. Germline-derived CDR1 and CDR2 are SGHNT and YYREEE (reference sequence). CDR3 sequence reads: CASSPGQAGPYYF. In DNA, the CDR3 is TGTGCCAGCAGCCCCGGACAGGCCGGGCCGTATTACTTC. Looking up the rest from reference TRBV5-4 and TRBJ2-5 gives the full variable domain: ETGVTQSPTHLIKTRGQQVTLRCSSQSGHNTVSWYQQALGQGPQFIFQYYREEENGRGNFPPRFSGLQFPNYSSELNVNALELDDSALYLCASSPGQAGPYYFGPGTRLLVL.

CDR3 DNA: TGCAGTGCAGATACTCGGGACGAGCAGTACTTC. Encoded protein: CSADTRDEQYF. V usage is TRBV20-1 and J usage is TRBJ2-7; D is ambiguous. Germline assignment: CDR1 DFQATT and CDR2 SNEGSKA (reference sequence). Trimming stripped 6 bases from V and 5 bases from J, with 11 bases between. The CDR3 is 11 residues long.

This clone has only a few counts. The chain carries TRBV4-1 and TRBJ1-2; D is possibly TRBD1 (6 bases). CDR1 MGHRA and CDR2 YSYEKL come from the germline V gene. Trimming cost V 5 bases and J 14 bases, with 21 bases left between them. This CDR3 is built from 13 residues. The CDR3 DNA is TGCGCCAGCAGCAATCCCCGAGCCGGGACAAAGACCTTC. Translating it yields CASSNPRAGTKTF.